This TCR beta chain was obtained from a study of blood T cell repertoires in COVID-19. Original processing notes: Estimation of nucleated cell counts relied on the amplification of reference gene primers. Method: immunoSEQ multiplex PCR; TCRdb's copy keeps in-frame clones and lacks some. V and J calls and clone size come straight from that table; D and trimming were deduced from the DNA. The table has about 68,000 clones, approximately 92% seen once. The CDR3 has 16 amino acids. Germline CDR1 is LGHNA and CDR2 is YSLEER. The V and J ends lost 0 bases and 2 bases respectively, with 13 bases between them.

The source is a man between 45 and 60 years old with acute or convalescent COVID-19. The chain links TRBV4-3 to TRBJ1-2; tentative D call: TRBD1 (5 bases). The sample taken for sequencing was peripheral blood. The CDR3 protein is CASSQDKGRANYGYTF. CDR3 DNA: TGCGCCAGCAGCCAAGATAAAGGCAGGGCGAACTATGGCTACACCTTC.